The clone carrying this T cell receptor (beta chain) was counted many times. TCRdb ran MiXCR on the 5' RACE reads and lists one entry per CDR3 protein. The sample lists about 200,000 distinct CDR3 sequences, approximately 15% occurring once. These data belong to a study of identical twins. The sample also formed part of further work on T cells expressing NK-cell markers.

The TCR originated in a woman aged 18-29 years in good health. Sequencing used CD8+ T cells sorted from blood.

The CDR3 protein is CASSFGVGAEAFF. CDR3 DNA sequence: TGTGCCAGCAGTTTCGGGGTTGGGGCTGAAGCTTTCTTT. This chain uses TRBV27 with TRBJ1-1, with no clear D. Germline CDR1 is MNHEY and CDR2 is SMNVEV (reference sequence). This CDR3 contains 13 residues. The V end lost 3 bases, the J end lost 6 bases, and 11 bases lay between the germline ends.